This T cell receptor beta chain was found in a study of blood T cell repertoires in COVID-19. Across the whole study: The United States, Italy and Spain were the sources of the acute and convalescent COVID-19 samples. PBMCs, B-cell-depleted T cells, or T cells provided the cDNA or gDNA that made up the material.

In the source study's methods: Amplifying reference gene primers gave estimates of nucleated cell counts. Assay used: immunoSEQ multiplex PCR; TCRdb lists only in-frame clones, some missing. V and J calls and clone size come straight from that table; D and trimming were deduced from the DNA. The sample lists 150,000 to 200,000 clones; 70% to 80% were seen once. Trimming stripped 1 base from V and 3 bases from J, with 12 bases between. CDR3 length: 15 residues. Germline V gene data show CDR1 as LGHNA and CDR2 as YNFKEQ. The clonotype originates from a woman aged 50 to 60 with active or convalescent COVID-19. The sample comprised peripheral blood. The chain employs TRBV4-2 and TRBJ1-2; the D is unclear. The CDR3, as DNA: TGTGCCAGCAGCCAAGGCCATGCCAGTGACTATGGCTACACCTTC. Its translation is CASSQGHASDYGYTF.